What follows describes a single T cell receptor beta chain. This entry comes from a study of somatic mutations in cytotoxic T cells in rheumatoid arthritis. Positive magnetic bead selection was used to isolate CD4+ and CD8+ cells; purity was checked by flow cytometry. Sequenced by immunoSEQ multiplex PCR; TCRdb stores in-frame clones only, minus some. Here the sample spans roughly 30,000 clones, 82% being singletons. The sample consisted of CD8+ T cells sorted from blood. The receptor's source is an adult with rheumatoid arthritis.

The CDR3 bases are TGTGCCAGCAGCCAGGGGGACTTTGACACCGGGGAGCTGTTTTTT. This sequence encodes CASSQGDFDTGELFF. The chain is built from TRBV4-2 and TRBJ2-2; TRBD2 is a possible D gene (6 bases). Germline assignment: CDR1 LGHNA and CDR2 YNFKEQ. Trimming stripped 3 bases from V and 3 bases from J, with 11 bases between. The CDR3 covers 15 residues.